These 25 T cell receptor beta chains originate from one sample sequenced in a study of STAT3 mutations in large granular lymphocyte leukemia. Findings and limits, study-wide: Every T-LGLL patient had at least one immunodominant TCRbeta clonotype.

TCRdb keeps only in-frame clones here, not all; method: immunoSEQ multiplex PCR. The sample lists tens of thousands of clones; about 81% were seen once. For these TCRs, the target antigens are not known. The material sequenced was PBMCs. The receptors stem from a human donor with T large granular lymphocyte leukemia. Some clones in this sample may be carry-over from other donors' samples.

This sequence joins TRBV5-6 and TRBJ1-1; the match to TRBD1 covers 8 bases. Germline V gives CDR1 SGHDT, CDR2 YYEEEE. After removal of 4 bases from V and 7 bases from J, the junction contained 6 bases not matched to a gene. The CDR3 totals 13 residues. This CDR3 is CASSPGQGIEAFF. The CDR3 DNA sequence: TGTGCCAGCAGCCCCGGACAGGGTATTGAAGCTTTCTTT.

V gene TRBV7-9 combines with J gene TRBJ1-2; D is perhaps TRBD1 (6 bases). Germline V gene data show CDR1 as SEHNR and CDR2 as FQNEAQ (reference sequence). The CDR3 spans 15 residues. Trimming pared 1 base from V and 1 base from J, leaving 10 bases between. The CDR3 coding sequence is TGTGCCAGCAGCTTAGAGGTCAGGGGTAACTATGGCTACACCTTC. It translates to CASSLEVRGNYGYTF. The whole variable domain, filled in from reference TRBV7-9 and TRBJ1-2, reads DTGVSQNPRHKITKRGQNVTFRCDPISEHNRLYWYRQTLGQGPEFLTYFQNEAQLEKSRLLSDRFSAERPKGSFSTLEIQRTEQGDSAMYLCASSLEVRGNYGYTFGSGTRLTVV.

CDR3 sequence: CASSPPGRSNRGANVLTF. The CDR3, as DNA: TGTGCCAGCTCACCCCCGGGACGGAGCAACCGTGGGGCCAACGTCCTGACTTTC. The gene calls are TRBV18 and TRBJ2-6, with D possibly called TRBD1 or TRBD2 (5 bases each). V was shortened by 3 bases and J by 3 bases, with 18 bases between the two germline ends. The CDR3 has 18 amino acids. Looked up from germline, CDR1 is KGHSH and CDR2 is LQKENI.

V and J are TRBV5-4 and TRBJ1-3, with a tentative D call TRBD1 (5 bases). This CDR3 comprises 14 residues. The V and J ends lost 2 bases and 1 base respectively, with 7 bases between them. Looked up from germline, CDR1 is SGHNT and CDR2 is YYREEE (reference sequence). CDR3 sequence (DNA): TGTGCCAGCAGCTTTTCAGGGTCTGGAAACACCATATATTTT. Amino acids: CASSFSGSGNTIYF. Variable domain in full (rest from reference TRBV5-4 and TRBJ1-3): ETGVTQSPTHLIKTRGQQVTLRCSSQSGHNTVSWYQQALGQGPQFIFQYYREEENGRGNFPPRFSGLQFPNYSSELNVNALELDDSALYLCASSFSGSGNTIYFGEGSWLTVV.

The chain is built from TRBV4-1 and TRBJ2-7, with D maybe TRBD2 (5 bases). The CDR3 has 18 amino acids. Per germline, CDR1 MGHRA and CDR2 YSYEKL. V dropped 1 base and J dropped 2 bases, with 21 bases sitting between them. CDR3 loop: CASSQAQTADSLTYEQYF. As DNA, the CDR3 is TGCGCCAGCAGCCAAGCCCAAACCGCGGACTCCCTCACCTACGAGCAGTACTTC.

V gene TRBV9 combines with J gene TRBJ2-1; no definite D call. Germline-derived CDR1 and CDR2 are SGDLS and YYNGEE. Trimming pared 0 bases from V and 5 bases from J, leaving 9 bases between. The length of the CDR3 is 14 residues. The CDR3 DNA sequence: TGTGCCAGCAGCGTAGGTGGCGCCAACAATGAGCAGTTCTTC. It yields the protein CASSVGGANNEQFF.

This chain uses TRBV28 with TRBJ1-5, with unresolved D. Germline V gene data show CDR1 as MDHEN and CDR2 as SYDVKM. The V and J ends lost 3 bases and 3 bases respectively, with 12 bases between them. CDR3 length equals 15 residues. This CDR3 reads CASSLPDGHNQPQHF. The CDR3 DNA sequence: TGTGCCAGCAGTTTGCCGGACGGCCACAATCAGCCCCAGCATTTT.

As to this clone: An end of the junction does not agree with germline; a read error may underlie this. The chain couples TRBV28 to TRBJ1-2; a weak D match, TRBD1 (5 bases). From germline, CDR1 is MDHEN and CDR2 SYDVKM. There are 12 residues in the CDR3. CDR3 nucleotide sequence: TGTGCCAGCAGTTTATGGAACGGGGGAATTAGCTTC. Translating gives CASSLWNGGISF.

This clone came up once. The chain has TRBV5-1 and TRBJ1-1; TRBD1 matches 7 bases. J was trimmed by 0 bases and V by 6 bases; bases with no gene match: 5. The V gene's germline CDR1 is SGHRS and CDR2 YFSETQ. CDR3 length: 14 residues. The CDR3 sequence is CASTPTGMNTEAFF. CDR3 DNA: TGCGCCAGCACCCCGACAGGGATGAACACTGAAGCTTTCTTT.

This sequence joins TRBV10-3 and TRBJ1-2; possibly TRBD1 for D (6 bases). Looked up from germline, CDR1 is ENHRY and CDR2 is SYGVKD. Trimming removed 6 bases at V and 8 bases at J, with 22 bases between. The CDR3 loop spans 15 amino acids. The CDR3 DNA is TGTGCCATCAGACCTCTGGTGCCGACAGGAGGAGGCTACACCTTC. It is translated as CAIRPLVPTGGGYTF.

This sequence joins TRBV27 and TRBJ2-1; D not certain. The CDR3 sequence is 11 residues long. V dropped 6 bases and J dropped 5 bases, with 5 bases sitting between them. The germline V gene encodes CDR1 MNHEY and CDR2 SMNVEV (reference sequence). Here the CDR3 reads CASSRHNEQFF. The DNA of the CDR3 is TGTGCCAGCAGCCGTCACAATGAGCAGTTCTTC.

This clone occurred once. The rearrangement joins TRBV28 to TRBJ1-5; 7 bases map to TRBD1. CDR1 MDHEN and CDR2 SYDVKM come from the germline V gene. V trimming: 2 bases; J trimming: 2 bases; junction bases outside the gene matches: 3. The CDR3 runs 15 residues. The CDR3 reads CASSLPQGRNQPQHF. CDR3 DNA sequence: TGTGCCAGCAGTTTACCACAGGGGCGCAATCAGCCCCAGCATTTT. Together with reference TRBV28 and TRBJ1-5, the CDR3 gives the full variable domain: DVKVTQSSRYLVKRTGEKVFLECVQDMDHENMFWYRQDPGLGLRLIYFSYDVKMKEKGDIPEGYSVSREKKERFSLILESASTNQTSMYLCASSLPQGRNQPQHFGDGTRLSIL.

V is TRBV5-1 and J is TRBJ2-5; D unclear. Trimming removed 4 bases from V and 2 bases from J, with 9 bases in between. This CDR3 comprises 13 residues. Per germline, CDR1 SGHRS and CDR2 YFSETQ. CDR3 region: CASSVEIQETQYF. The CDR3 region has the DNA TGCGCCAGCAGCGTAGAGATTCAAGAGACCCAGTACTTC. Together with reference TRBV5-1 and TRBJ2-5, the CDR3 gives the full variable domain: KAGVTQTPRYLIKTRGQQVTLSCSPISGHRSVSWYQQTPGQGLQFLFEYFSETQRNKGNFPGRFSGRQFSNSRSEMNVSTLELGDSALYLCASSVEIQETQYFGPGTRLLVL.

The chain has TRBV5-1 and TRBJ2-2; D could derive from TRBD1 or TRBD2 (5 bases each). The V gene's germline CDR1 is SGHRS and CDR2 YFSETQ. The CDR3 covers 17 residues. Trimming left V 2 bases short and J 6 bases short, with 20 bases between. The CDR3 DNA sequence: TGCGCCAGCAGCTTAGGTACAGGAGGCCCGCAGGCCGGGGAGCTGTTTTTT. Protein: CASSLGTGGPQAGELFF.

V usage is TRBV7-2 and J usage is TRBJ1-5, with D unclear. Germline CDR1 reads SGHTA; CDR2 reads FQGNSA. The CDR3 consists of 14 residues. The V and J ends lost 3 bases and 4 bases respectively, with 10 bases between them. The CDR3 DNA is TGTGCCAGCAGCTTCGGCACCATAAATCAGCCCCAGCATTTT. Translating gives CASSFGTINQPQHF.

This chain uses TRBV11-2 with TRBJ2-7; D is unclear. This CDR3 has 14 amino acids. The germline CDR1 and CDR2 sequences are SGHAT and FQNNGV. Trimming removed 1 base from V and 3 bases from J, with 10 bases in between. As DNA, the CDR3 is TGTGCCAGCAGCTTAGCCGGGTTTCACTACGAGCAGTACTTC. Its translation: CASSLAGFHYEQYF.

The chain carries TRBV28 and TRBJ1-5; D unresolved. The germline V and J ends were trimmed by 6 bases and 7 bases, with 10 bases remaining between them. This CDR3 contains 12 residues. Germline CDR1 MDHEN, CDR2 SYDVKM. DNA of the CDR3: TGTGCCAGCAGCTCACTAGGCCAGCCCCAGCATTTT. As protein: CASSSLGQPQHF.

J is TRBJ1-6 and V is TRBV11-3; D remains ambiguous. Germline CDR1 and CDR2: SGHNT and YENEEA. With 5 bases removed from V and 8 bases from J, the gap between germline ends came to 10 bases. The CDR3 runs to 13 residues. The CDR3: CASSKTIDSPLHF. In DNA form, the CDR3 reads TGTGCCAGCAGCAAAACCATTGATTCACCCCTCCACTTT.

This clone was counted between two and nine times. J is TRBJ2-5 and V is TRBV7-9; D may be TRBD2 (6 bases). Trimming left V 5 bases short and J 5 bases short, with 18 bases between. Germline values: CDR1 SEHNR, CDR2 FQNEAQ (reference sequence). The length of the CDR3 is 15 residues. The CDR3: CASSTGGGAGETQYF. The CDR3 DNA reads as TGTGCCAGCAGCACTGGAGGAGGGGCCGGGGAGACCCAGTACTTC.

J is TRBJ1-1 and V is TRBV7-9, with TRBD1 as a possible D gene (6 bases). Germline V gene lookup returns CDR1 SEHNR and CDR2 FQNEAQ (reference sequence). Trimming stripped 5 bases from V and 3 bases from J, with 19 bases between. The length of the CDR3 is 16 residues. The CDR3 sequence is CASSPPGRGADTEAFF. The CDR3 coding sequence is TGTGCCAGCAGCCCCCCAGGGCGGGGGGCGGACACTGAAGCTTTCTTT.

This sequence joins TRBV14 and TRBJ1-6; D gene unclear. CDR3 length equals 13 residues. Looked up from germline, CDR1 is SGHDN and CDR2 is FVKESK. The germline V and J ends were trimmed by 0 bases and 11 bases, with 8 bases remaining between them. The CDR3 region is CASSQEYRPPLHF. CDR3 nucleotides: TGTGCCAGCAGCCAAGAGTACAGACCACCCCTCCACTTT.

This rearrangement joins TRBV11-2 to TRBJ2-7; D possibly corresponds to TRBD2 (7 bases). This CDR3 spans 15 amino acids. Germline CDR1 is SGHAT and CDR2 is FQNNGV. V lost 3 bases and J 3 bases, leaving 15 bases between the germline ends. CDR3 region: CASSLWGGQDYEQYF. The CDR3 coding sequence is TGTGCCAGCAGCTTGTGGGGGGGACAAGACTACGAGCAGTACTTC.

The chain recombines TRBV28 with TRBJ1-5; 7 nucleotides align to TRBD1. Germline V lookup: CDR1 MDHEN, CDR2 SYDVKM. The CDR3 consists of 14 residues. With 8 bases clipped from V and 4 bases from J, the junction kept 8 bases outside the gene matches. The CDR3 sequence: CASWPPGGNQPQHF. The CDR3 bases are TGTGCCAGCTGGCCCCCAGGGGGGAATCAGCCCCAGCATTTT.

This rearrangement joins TRBV7-9 to TRBJ2-1, with 10 bases fitting TRBD2. The CDR3 has 17 amino acids. Losses at the gene ends were 4 bases for V and 7 bases for J; bases not matched to a gene: 13. Germline CDR1 and CDR2: SEHNR and FQNEAQ (reference sequence). Here the CDR3 DNA reads TGTGCCAGCAGCTCGGGACTAGCGAGCCTTACAGGGAATGAGCAGTTCTTC. Amino acid sequence: CASSSGLASLTGNEQFF.

This chain joins TRBV7-8 and TRBJ1-3; D unclear. Per germline, CDR1 SGHVS and CDR2 FQNEAQ. This CDR3 has 15 amino acids. V was trimmed by 1 base and J by 0 bases, leaving 7 bases between them. The CDR3 sequence: CASSLGMSSGNTIYF. The CDR3 nucleotides are TGTGCCAGCAGCTTAGGGATGAGCTCTGGAAACACCATATATTTT.